The source of this TCR beta chain is a study of glioma-infiltrating T cells. TCR alpha and beta CDR3 regions were amplified from RNA using iRepertoire nested multiplex PCR. TCRdb fed the multiplex PCR reads into MiXCR, producing one record per CDR3 protein. The table shows under 200,000 distinct CDR3 sequences, with about 46% occurring only once. This clonotype was seen at least ten times. Its cognate antigen is unknown. Study conclusions and caveats: Gliomas, especially low-grade, showed above-expected tissue-blood divergence; non-neoplastic patients showed below.

The CDR3 spans 15 residues. CDR1 and CDR2 from the germline V gene are MNHEY and SMNVEV (reference sequence). J was trimmed by 2 bases and V by 6 bases; bases with no gene match: 10. This chain links TRBV27 with TRBJ2-7; 7 bases agree with TRBD1. This TCR came from a human donor with low-grade glioma or glioblastoma, undergoing nonglioma brain surgery, or in good health (not recorded which). What was sequenced was glioma tissue, nonneoplastic brain tissue, or PBMCs (not recorded which). The CDR3 nucleotides read TGTGCCAGCAGCCTACTCCCTACAGGGGCCTACGAGCAGTACTTC. Its translation: CASSLLPTGAYEQYF.